Here is one TCR beta chain with its context. Original handling: Scientists estimated how many nucleated cells there were by amplifying reference gene primers. This table comes from immunoSEQ multiplex PCR, and its TCRdb copy is limited to in-frame clones, with some not included. Clone size and the V and J calls come from that table; the DNA yielded D and trimming. Among 65,000 to 100,000 clones listed, about four fifths were seen once. These data are taken from a study of blood T cell repertoires in COVID-19. In the study overall: Samples representing acute and convalescent COVID-19 were sourced from the United States, Italy and Spain. PBMCs, B-cell-depleted T cells, or T cells were the source of the cDNA or gDNA that made up the material.

This CDR3 comprises 15 residues. Germline loops: CDR1 SGHTA, CDR2 FQGTGA. V gave up 2 bases and J gave up 4 bases, with 15 bases separating them. The sample was peripheral blood. This receptor was obtained from a human donor in a cohort sampled during active COVID-19. The chain combines TRBV7-3 with TRBJ2-7; possible D gene TRBD2, 6 bases. The CDR3: CASSLVPGAPYEQYF. In DNA, the CDR3 is TGTGCCAGCAGCTTAGTGCCGGGAGCCCCTTACGAGCAGTACTTC.